These T cell receptor beta chains were read from a single sample in a study of T cells in Graves' hyperthyroidism and ophthalmopathy. TCRdb ran MiXCR on the multiplex PCR reads and lists one entry per CDR3 protein. Of about 590,000 distinct CDR3 sequences in the sample, 15% to 17% were seen once. Sequencing was done on a sample of blood. Source of these receptors: a woman younger than 45 with Graves' hyperthyroidism. Both conserved end residues are trimmed from each CDR3. A D gene is named only where the DNA matches it firmly.

v_call	j_call	d_call	cdr3_aa
TRBV6-2/TRBV6-3	TRBJ2-2	NA	ASSYSRDVGELF
TRBV2	TRBJ2-2	NA	ASSVEGPGELF
TRBV13	TRBJ2-7	NA	ASSRTVGVSYEQY
TRBV20-1	TRBJ1-6	TRBD1	SAEGTASPLH
TRBV4-1	TRBJ1-4	NA	ASSPSQGVFEKLV
TRBV7-3	TRBJ2-1	TRBD2	ASSLGLAGDSEQF
TRBV4-1	TRBJ2-7	NA	ASSQAQGPTAEQY
TRBV20-1	TRBJ2-7	TRBD1	SARTGQIEAYEQY
TRBV7-8	TRBJ1-5	NA	ASSLALGRRLGQDQPQH
TRBV12-3/TRBV12-4	TRBJ1-1	TRBD1	ASSLTGLDTEAF
TRBV20-1	TRBJ2-7	NA	SARDLGRDSKRFEQY
TRBV10-3	TRBJ2-1	TRBD1	AISRQGTCNEQF
TRBV2	TRBJ2-7	TRBD2	ASSGGGLGRELSYEQY
TRBV20-1	TRBJ1-5	NA	SAPRQASNQPQH
TRBV19	TRBJ1-5	TRBD1	ASRNGQGARSNQPQH
TRBV20-1	TRBJ1-5	TRBD1	SARGQRGETSQPQH
TRBV4-1	TRBJ1-1	TRBD1	ASSQDRDRVGNTEAF
TRBV6-1	TRBJ2-5	TRBD1	ASSAEGAETQY
TRBV12-3/TRBV12-4	TRBJ2-1	TRBD1	ASTPGQGAFIGSYNEQF
TRBV27	TRBJ1-1	NA	ASSSEKTQNTEAF
TRBV6-9	TRBJ1-3	NA	ASSYERQAGNTIY
TRBV7-8	TRBJ2-1	TRBD2	ASSPLVGGGENEQF
TRBV2	TRBJ2-1	NA	ASSARVNEQF
TRBV28	TRBJ2-7	NA	ASSLDQGLAYEQY
TRBV19	TRBJ1-2	NA	ASSIGGGNGYT
TRBV5-6	TRBJ2-3	NA	ASSFKGSGTDTQY
TRBV19	TRBJ2-7	TRBD2	ASSIEAGDQTRTYEQY
TRBV5-5	TRBJ2-5	NA	ASRSVASYQETQY
TRBV18	TRBJ1-4	NA	ASSPQESNEKLF
TRBV14	TRBJ1-5	NA	ASSQEGIRNQPQH
TRBV27	TRBJ2-5	TRBD2	ASSILAGGPMETQY
TRBV27	TRBJ2-3	NA	AASGTDTQY
TRBV20-1	TRBJ2-3	NA	SALRDATDTQY
TRBV28	TRBJ1-2	TRBD1	ASRPNRGTNYGYT
TRBV12-3/TRBV12-4	TRBJ1-4	NA	ASVYGRKLF
TRBV12-3/TRBV12-4	TRBJ1-2	TRBD1	ASRPTIGTGGGYT
TRBV3-1	TRBJ2-3	NA	ASSQEAGRTSTDTQY
TRBV20-1	TRBJ2-2	TRBD2	SATRTSGSVNTGELF
TRBV20-1	TRBJ2-2	NA	SAIRAEGDTGELF
TRBV5-1	TRBJ2-6	NA	ASSLVDGANVLT
TRBV9	TRBJ2-1	TRBD2	ASSVGAGGGFYEQF
TRBV6-1	TRBJ1-2	TRBD1	ASSPIDRDGYT
TRBV9	TRBJ1-1	NA	ASSVGLGGGENTEAF
TRBV5-4	TRBJ2-7	NA	ASSLGLSGDGYEQY
TRBV10-3	TRBJ2-2	NA	AISAGTYYGELF
TRBV20-1	TRBJ2-5	NA	SGSERGETQY
TRBV7-9	TRBJ2-7	TRBD2	ASSSLVQTSGRNYEQY
TRBV29-1	TRBJ2-5	NA	SVDERGTQY
TRBV9	TRBJ2-3	NA	ASSVGATPDTQY
TRBV6-6	TRBJ2-7	NA	ASSYLWSYEQY
TRBV11-2	TRBJ2-4	TRBD2	AGRGTSGILAKNIQY
TRBV5-1	TRBJ1-1	NA	ASRTGGTTEAF
TRBV6-1	TRBJ1-2	TRBD1	ASRDRATGYT
TRBV18	TRBJ2-2	TRBD2	ASSPAGADGELF
TRBV5-1	TRBJ2-7	NA	ASSLDGGAAGEQY
TRBV20-1	TRBJ2-7	NA	SATTGNFYEQY
TRBV20-1	TRBJ2-7	TRBD2	SARDSAGSYEQY